This TCR beta chain is from a study of long-term antiretroviral therapy in people with HIV. Broader study findings: Transplant-donor-level diversity was not reached after ART, though diversity increased. ART adherence was not documented, and neither viral resistance nor therapy changes had any data. Clones that had undergone expansion before ART prevailed in the repertoire throughout all time points.

All donors provided no fewer than one pre-ART and no fewer than two post-ART PBMC samples. The V end was cut by 4 bases, the J end by 4 bases, with 13 bases between. Per the germline V gene, CDR1 is MDHEN and CDR2 is SYDVKM. CDR3 length: 14 residues. With regard to this clone: Its antigen is as yet unknown.

Sequencing used immunoSEQ v3.0 at survey level. Repertoires were generated with immunoSEQ multiplex PCR, while TCRdb's copy carries only in-frame clones and drops some. The sample has some 33,000 clones, roughly four fifths seen once. The chain links TRBV28 to TRBJ1-2, with D maybe TRBD1 (5 bases). This clonotype was obtained from a young man with HIV. The material was unsorted PBMCs, obtained 0.6 years after starting antiretroviral therapy. The DNA for the CDR3 is TGTGCCAGCAGTTACTTTGGCACAGGCTATGGCTACACCTTC. Translation gives CASSYFGTGYGYTF.